Shown below are 5 T cell receptor beta chains from a single sample sequenced in a study of blood T cell repertoires in COVID-19. Clones were read by immunoSEQ multiplex PCR, and TCRdb kept only the in-frame ones, dropping some. In the table there are hundreds of thousands of clones, roughly 90% of which are singletons. The sample consisted of peripheral blood. All receptors come from a woman between 65 and 79 years old with COVID-19, enrolled during active disease.

This chain joins TRBV7-9 and TRBJ2-4; a possible D gene is TRBD2 (6 bases). Trimming took 0 bases from V and 0 from J, leaving 6 bases between them. The length of the CDR3 is 15 residues. Germline assignment: CDR1 SEHNR and CDR2 FQNEAQ (reference sequence). CDR3 protein: CASSLAGGAKNIQYF. The CDR3 DNA reads TGTGCCAGCAGCTTAGCCGGGGGAGCCAAAAACATTCAGTACTTC.

V gene TRBV5-1 combines with J gene TRBJ1-2, with D possibly matching TRBD1 (6 bases). This CDR3 region has 16 residues. Germline CDR1 reads SGHRS; CDR2 reads YFSETQ. The V end was cut by 4 bases, the J end by 0 bases, with 16 bases between. This CDR3 is CASSVTIQGANYGYTF. The DNA of the CDR3 is TGCGCCAGCAGCGTAACAATACAGGGAGCTAACTATGGCTACACCTTC.

This clone was seen only a few times. This rearrangement joins TRBV5-4 to TRBJ2-7, with 9 nucleotides matching TRBD1. Germline CDR1 is SGHNT and CDR2 is YYREEE (reference sequence). This CDR3 is 16 amino acids long. V shed 3 bases and J 5 bases; nucleotides not matched to a gene: 12. This chain's CDR3 is CASSSATDRGADEQYF. The CDR3 DNA is TGTGCCAGCAGCTCCGCGACGGACAGGGGAGCGGACGAGCAGTACTTC.

The rearrangement uses TRBV5-1 and TRBJ1-4, with TRBD1 matching 8 bases. The V gene's germline CDR1 is SGHRS and CDR2 YFSETQ. This CDR3 contains 18 residues. Trimming removed 0 bases from V and 4 bases from J; junction bases left unmatched: 11. The CDR3 sequence is CASSLVLGTGKGNEKLFF. In nucleotides, the CDR3 is TGCGCCAGCAGCTTGGTCCTGGGGACAGGTAAGGGTAATGAAAAACTGTTTTTT.

This clone has only a few counts. The chain is built from TRBV24-1 and TRBJ1-3; D call uncertain. The CDR3 totals 14 residues. Germline-derived CDR1 and CDR2 are KGHDR and SFDVKD. V dropped 0 bases and J dropped 4 bases, with 6 bases sitting between them. CDR3 region: CATSDLEPGNTIYF. The CDR3 DNA sequence: TGTGCCACCAGTGATTTGGAGCCAGGAAACACCATATATTTT.